These 7 T cell receptor beta chains were sequenced from one sample in a study of ipilimumab plus nivolumab after autologous stem cell transplantation. The data were produced by immunoSEQ multiplex PCR, yet TCRdb's version contains in-frame clones alone and is incomplete. The sample yields around 13,000 clones, 60% to 75% seen once. This specimen was PBMCs, taken in a trial of ipilimumab plus nivolumab as post-transplant consolidation. The receptors were sampled from a male donor with diffuse large B-cell lymphoma.

This clone has more than one count but fewer than ten. This chain connects TRBV9 to TRBJ2-3, with TRBD1 matching over 9 bases. The CDR3 extends over 14 amino acids. Germline CDR1 and CDR2: SGDLS and YYNGEE. V was pared by 3 bases and J by 3 bases, with 2 bases of the junction left unmatched. CDR3 in amino acids: CASSEGQGTDTQYF. CDR3 coding DNA: TGTGCCAGCAGCGAGGGACAGGGAACAGATACGCAGTATTTT.

The rearrangement links TRBV4-2 to TRBJ2-1; tentative D call: TRBD2 (5 bases). The V gene lost 4 bases and the J gene lost 9 bases, with 16 bases spanning the gap. The germline CDR1 and CDR2 sequences are LGHNA and YNFKEQ. The CDR3 contains 14 residues. CDR3 loop: CASSRAGWEIEQFF. CDR3 sequence (DNA): TGTGCCAGCAGCCGTGCAGGTTGGGAGATTGAGCAGTTCTTC.

This clone was picked up a small number of times. The chain joins TRBV2 to TRBJ1-6, with D maybe TRBD1 (5 bases). The CDR3 runs 15 residues. The germline V and J ends were trimmed by 0 bases and 10 bases, with 13 bases remaining between them. Per the germline V gene, CDR1 is SNHLY and CDR2 is FYNNEI. The DNA for the CDR3 is TGTGCCAGCAGTGAAGCGCATACCAAGGGGTCACCCCTCCACTTT. It yields the protein CASSEAHTKGSPLHF.

This chain connects TRBV5-1 to TRBJ2-3; 8 bases map to TRBD1. Per germline, CDR1 SGHRS and CDR2 YFSETQ. With 3 bases clipped from V and 0 bases from J, the junction kept 3 bases outside the gene matches. This CDR3 comprises 15 residues. Here the CDR3 DNA reads TGCGCCAGCAGCTCTCGGACAGGGAGCACAGATACGCAGTATTTT. This codes for CASSSRTGSTDTQYF.

The rearrangement links TRBV29-1 to TRBJ2-7; 9 nucleotides align to TRBD1. There are 15 residues in the CDR3. V gave up 6 bases and J gave up 2 bases; unmatched junction bases: 11. Germline V gene lookup returns CDR1 SQVTM and CDR2 ANQGSEA. CDR3: CSVETGTGITYEQYF. The DNA for the CDR3 is TGCAGCGTAGAAACCGGGACAGGGATCACCTACGAGCAGTACTTC.

This clone was counted only a few times. The V gene is TRBV7-8, the J gene TRBJ1-1; D gene uncertain. The CDR3 is 15 amino acids. V was pared by 1 base and J by 4 bases, with 13 bases between. Germline CDR1 SGHVS, CDR2 FQNEAQ. CDR3 amino acids: CASSLGAGLSTEAFF. CDR3 nucleotides: TGTGCCAGCAGCTTAGGGGCCGGGCTGAGCACTGAAGCTTTCTTT.

V usage is TRBV11-2 and J usage is TRBJ2-5, with a tentative D call TRBD1 (8 bases). The germline V and J ends were trimmed by 0 bases and 5 bases, with 13 bases remaining between them. The V gene's germline CDR1 is SGHAT and CDR2 FQNNGV. The CDR3 is 15 amino acids. In DNA form, the CDR3 reads TGTGCCAGCAGCTTAGAGACAGGGGAGGGGGAGACCCAGTACTTC. Translating gives CASSLETGEGETQYF.